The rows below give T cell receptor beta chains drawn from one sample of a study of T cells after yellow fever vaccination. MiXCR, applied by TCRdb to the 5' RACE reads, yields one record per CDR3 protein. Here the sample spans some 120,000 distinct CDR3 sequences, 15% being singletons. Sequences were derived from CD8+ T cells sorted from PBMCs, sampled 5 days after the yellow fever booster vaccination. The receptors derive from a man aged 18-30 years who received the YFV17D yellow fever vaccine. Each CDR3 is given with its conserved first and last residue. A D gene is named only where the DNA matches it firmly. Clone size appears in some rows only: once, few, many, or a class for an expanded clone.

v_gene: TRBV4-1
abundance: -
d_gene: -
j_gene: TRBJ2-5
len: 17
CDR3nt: TGCGCCAGCAGCCAAGATCAGGAGCGGACTACCCAAGAGACCCAGTACTTC
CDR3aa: CASSQDQERTTQETQYF

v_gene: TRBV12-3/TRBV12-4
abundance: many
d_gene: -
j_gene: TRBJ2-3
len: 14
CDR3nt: TGTGCCAGCAGTCCCGGGGTGAGCACAGATACGCAGTATTTT
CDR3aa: CASSPGVSTDTQYF

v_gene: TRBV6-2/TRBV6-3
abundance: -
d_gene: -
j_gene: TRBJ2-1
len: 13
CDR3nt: TGTGCCAGCAGTTACGGATGGGGAACTGAGCAGTTCTTC
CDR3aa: CASSYGWGTEQFF

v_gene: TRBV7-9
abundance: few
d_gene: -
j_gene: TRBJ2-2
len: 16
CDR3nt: TGTGCCAGCACCACGGGGGCCCCCGCGAACCCCGGGGAGCTGTTTTTT
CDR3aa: CASTTGAPANPGELFF

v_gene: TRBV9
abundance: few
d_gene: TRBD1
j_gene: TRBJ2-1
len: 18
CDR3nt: TGTGCCAGCAGCGTAGTGTCTTGGGGACAGGGGACCTACAATGAGCAGTTCTTC
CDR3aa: CASSVVSWGQGTYNEQFF

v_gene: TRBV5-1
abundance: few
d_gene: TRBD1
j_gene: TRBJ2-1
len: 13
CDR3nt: TGCGCCAGCAGCCCGACAGGGGTGAATGAGCAGTTCTTC
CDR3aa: CASSPTGVNEQFF

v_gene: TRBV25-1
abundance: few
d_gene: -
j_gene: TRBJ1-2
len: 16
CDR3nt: TGTGCCAGCAGTGAATGGAAATCTCGGGGGATTCGAGGCTACACCTTC
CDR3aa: CASSEWKSRGIRGYTF

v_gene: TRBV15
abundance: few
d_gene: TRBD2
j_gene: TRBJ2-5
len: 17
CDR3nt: TGTGCCACCAGCAGAGACCCCGTCGGGGGGGGACAAGAGACCCAGTACTTC
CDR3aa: CATSRDPVGGGQETQYF

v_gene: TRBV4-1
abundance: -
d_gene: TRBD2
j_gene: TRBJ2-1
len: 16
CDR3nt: TGCGCCAGCAGCCAAGATATGTCTAGCGGCCACAATGAGCAGTTCTTC
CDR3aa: CASSQDMSSGHNEQFF

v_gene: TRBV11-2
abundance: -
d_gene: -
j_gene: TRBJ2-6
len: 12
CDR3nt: TGTGCCAGCACAACTGGGGCCAACGTCCTGACTTTC
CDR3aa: CASTTGANVLTF

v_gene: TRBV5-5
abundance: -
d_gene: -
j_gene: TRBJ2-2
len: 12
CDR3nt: TGTGCCAGCAGCTTGGCACTCGAGGGGCTGTTTTTT
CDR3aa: CASSLALEGLFF

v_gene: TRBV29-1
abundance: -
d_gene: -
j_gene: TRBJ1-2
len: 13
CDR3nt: TGCAGCGTGGGGGAAGTGGACCTCTATGGCTACACCTTC
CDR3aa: CSVGEVDLYGYTF

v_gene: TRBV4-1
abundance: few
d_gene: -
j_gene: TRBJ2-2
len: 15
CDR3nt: TGCGCCAGCAGCCAAGAGGCAGGGAACACCGGGGAGCTGTTTTTT
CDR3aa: CASSQEAGNTGELFF

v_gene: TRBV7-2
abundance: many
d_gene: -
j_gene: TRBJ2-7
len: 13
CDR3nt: TGTGCCAGCAGCACCCTCGGGTATTACGAGCAGTACTTC
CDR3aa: CASSTLGYYEQYF

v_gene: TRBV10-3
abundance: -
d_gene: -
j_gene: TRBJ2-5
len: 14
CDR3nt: TGTGCCATCAGTAGACCGGGAGTGGGAGAGACCCAGTACTTC
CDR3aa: CAISRPGVGETQYF

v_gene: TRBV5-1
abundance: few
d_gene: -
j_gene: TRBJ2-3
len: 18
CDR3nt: TGCGCCAGCAGCTTAAGGGCAGGTGGTCGGTTCAGCACAGATACGCAGTATTTT
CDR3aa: CASSLRAGGRFSTDTQYF

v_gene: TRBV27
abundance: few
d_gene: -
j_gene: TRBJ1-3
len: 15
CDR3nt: TGTGCCAGCAGTCCATGGGGTTGGGGCGGAAACACCATATATTTT
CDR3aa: CASSPWGWGGNTIYF

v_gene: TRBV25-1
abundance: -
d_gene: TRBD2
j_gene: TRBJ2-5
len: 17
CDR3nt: TGTGCCAACAGTGAATACGAGGGTAGCGGGGCACAAGAGACCCAGTACTTC
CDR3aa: CANSEYEGSGAQETQYF

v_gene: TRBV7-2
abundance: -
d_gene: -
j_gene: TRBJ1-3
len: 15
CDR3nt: TGTGCCAGCAGCCTAGCCGGGGGCTCTGGAAACACCATATATTTT
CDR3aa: CASSLAGGSGNTIYF

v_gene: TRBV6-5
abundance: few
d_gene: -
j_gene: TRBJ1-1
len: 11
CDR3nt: TGTGCCAGCAGTGGTTACACTGAAGCTTTCTTT
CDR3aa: CASSGYTEAFF